What follows are 16 T cell receptor beta chains derived from one specimen sequenced in a study of cytomegalovirus exposure and HLA in healthy donors (dated by TCRdb to 2017 to 2019). The library was prepared using the immunoSEQ multiplex PCR assay. The multiplex PCR relied on a mix of 60 forward primers for TCR Vbeta segments and 13 reverse primers for TCR Jbeta segments. What TCRdb holds here is the immuneACCESS table cut down to in-frame rearrangements. Part of the clones is not present; checked against another copy, under half of the missing clones reflect an unresolved V gene, and the others are unexplained. The sample data list roughly 200,000 clones, and about four fifths of these were observed just once. 2.5% to 3.5% of the sample comes from the top ten. The sequencing input was PBMCs. These receptors were obtained from a male donor in good health and CMV-seronegative.

The rearrangement joins TRBV30 to TRBJ2-1; 16 nucleotides agree with TRBD2. V trimming: 4 bases; J trimming: 8 bases; junction bases outside the gene matches: 8. The CDR3 totals 16 residues. Germline CDR1 and CDR2: GTSNPN and SVGIG (reference sequence). The CDR3 nucleotides are TGTGCCTGGACCTTGGGACTAGCGGGAGGGCTGGATGAGCAGTTCTTC. Protein: CAWTLGLAGGLDEQFF.

This clone is classed as medium-sized. The chain links TRBV7-9 to TRBJ1-1, with no clear D. From germline, CDR1 is SEHNR and CDR2 FQNEAQ (reference sequence). This CDR3 is built from 12 residues. Trimming cost V 5 bases and J 1 base, with 5 bases left between them. CDR3 coding DNA: TGTGCCAGCAGCGCGGCGAACACTGAAGCTTTCTTT. Translating gives CASSAANTEAFF.

For this clone: The sample contains more than one DNA sequence encoding this CDR3. The chain carries TRBV4-3 and TRBJ1-5; D is perhaps TRBD1 (5 bases). The V gene lost 0 bases and the J gene lost 1 base, with 7 bases spanning the gap. Germline values: CDR1 LGHNA, CDR2 YSLEER. CDR3 size: 15 residues. CDR3 residues: CASSQDRGSNQPQHF. The CDR3 nucleotides read TGCGCCAGCAGCCAAGATCGGGGGAGCAATCAGCCCCAGCATTTT.

The genes are TRBV19 and TRBJ1-5, with D possibly being TRBD1 (6 bases). The CDR3 is 16 residues long. V lost 5 bases, J lost 6 bases, and 20 bases lay in between. The germline V gene encodes CDR1 LNHDA and CDR2 SQIVND (reference sequence). This CDR3 is CASSVRQVRGSQPQHF. The DNA of the CDR3 is TGTGCCAGTAGTGTCCGACAGGTGAGGGGATCTCAGCCCCAGCATTTT.

This clone was counted between two and nine times. The rearrangement links TRBV6-5 to TRBJ2-3; the D gene is possibly TRBD2 (5 bases). The germline gives CDR1 MNHEY, CDR2 SVGAGI. The CDR3 runs to 13 residues. Trimming pared 10 bases from V and 2 bases from J, leaving 13 bases between. CDR3 protein: CATISVLTDTQYF. The CDR3 nucleotides are TGTGCCACCATTAGCGTGCTCACAGATACGCAGTATTTT.

The CDR3 bases are TGTGCCAGTTGGGACATCAACTACGAGCAGTACTTC. Protein sequence: CASWDINYEQYF. The V and J genes are TRBV6-6 and TRBJ2-7, with D possibly matching TRBD1 (6 bases). Germline-derived CDR1 and CDR2 are MNHNY and SVGAGI (reference sequence). The CDR3 is made up of 12 amino acids. V was clipped by 9 bases and J by 3 bases, with 12 bases between them.

V is TRBV18 and J is TRBJ2-3, with 13 bases lining up with TRBD2. J lost 5 bases, V lost 6 bases, and 5 bases had no gene match. The CDR3 has 15 residues. Germline V gene data show CDR1 as KGHSH and CDR2 as LQKENI. For the CDR3, the DNA is TGTGCCAGCTCCCGGACTAGCGGGGGCATAGATACGCAGTATTTT. Amino acids: CASSRTSGGIDTQYF.

This clone has just one count. The chain carries TRBV5-1 and TRBJ2-5, with TRBD2 identical over 8 bases. The tail of the sequence fits TRBJ2-7 better, so the J call may be wrong. CDR3 length: 14 residues. Germline CDR1 SGHRS, CDR2 YFSETQ. This CDR3 reads CASSLGGGPYEQYF. For the CDR3, the DNA is TGCGCCAGCAGCTTAGGCGGGGGGCCCTACGAGCAGTACTTC.

The rearrangement uses TRBV7-8 and TRBJ2-2, with TRBD1 matching 7 bases. The CDR3 runs 15 residues. The germline gives CDR1 SGHVS, CDR2 FQNEAQ. J lost 5 bases, V lost 1 base, and 4 bases had no gene match. This CDR3 is CASSLERGRTGELFF. The CDR3 DNA follows: TGTGCCAGCAGCTTAGAAAGGGGGCGGACCGGGGAGCTGTTTTTT.

In this sample, this clone turned up a few times. The chain employs TRBV4-1 and TRBJ2-3, with TRBD2 identical over 8 bases. The germline CDR1 and CDR2 sequences are MGHRA and YSYEKL. This CDR3 spans 16 amino acids. Germline trimming cut 2 bases from V and 3 bases from J; bases unmatched to any gene: 7. The CDR3 DNA reads TGCGCCAGCAGCCAAAGGGGAGCGGGAGAGACAGATACGCAGTATTTT. Translating it yields CASSQRGAGETDTQYF.

This sequence joins TRBV4-3 and TRBJ1-3, with 8 bases matching TRBD1. V lost 0 bases to trimming and J lost 5 bases; unmatched junction nucleotides: 12. The CDR3 spans 18 residues. Germline V gives CDR1 LGHNA, CDR2 YSLEER. DNA for the CDR3: TGCGCCAGCAGCCAAGATTCGCAGGGGGCAAGCAGGCGAAACACCATATATTTT. This translates into CASSQDSQGASRRNTIYF.

The J gene is TRBJ1-6, the V gene TRBV2, with 10 bases matching TRBD1. V lost 4 bases to trimming and J lost 5 bases; unmatched junction nucleotides: 2. This CDR3 spans 15 amino acids. Looked up from germline, CDR1 is SNHLY and CDR2 is FYNNEI. The CDR3 DNA sequence: TGTGCCAGCAGTGGACAGGGGGCCAATAATTCACCCCTCCACTTT. Translated, it gives CASSGQGANNSPLHF.

The J gene is TRBJ2-3, the V gene TRBV6-1; 8 nucleotides line up with TRBD1. From germline, CDR1 is MNHNS and CDR2 SASEGT. CDR3 size: 14 residues. Losses at the gene ends were 6 bases for V and 4 bases for J; bases not matched to a gene: 6. This CDR3 is CASRWDRLADTQYF. The CDR3 DNA reads TGTGCCAGCAGATGGGACAGGTTGGCAGATACGCAGTATTTT.

As to this clone: Sequence at one end of the junction differs from germline and may be a read error. This chain's CDR3 is CSSSTAGSVSNQPQHF. CDR3 sequence (DNA): TGTTCCAGCAGCACAGCGGGGTCGGTTAGCAATCAGCCCCAGCATTTT. V usage is TRBV7-9 and J usage is TRBJ1-5; no firm D call. Germline V gives CDR1 SEHNR, CDR2 FQNEAQ (reference sequence). CDR3 length equals 16 residues.

This clone was seen more than once but under ten times. The chain has TRBV5-1 and TRBJ2-1; 7 bases line up with TRBD2. CDR1 is SGHRS, CDR2 YFSETQ, per germline. With 0 bases clipped from V and 4 bases from J, the junction kept 7 bases outside the gene matches. The CDR3 extends over 16 amino acids. This CDR3 reads CASSLAVGGGYNEQFF. As DNA, the CDR3 is TGCGCCAGCAGCTTGGCAGTGGGCGGGGGTTACAATGAGCAGTTCTTC.

The chain combines TRBV6-5 with TRBJ2-5, with D possibly TRBD2 on 6 matching bases. CDR3 size: 13 residues. V was clipped by 1 base and J by 7 bases, with 10 bases between them. Germline V lookup: CDR1 MNHEY, CDR2 SVGAGI. CDR3 amino acids: CASSYFFGGTQYF. CDR3 DNA: TGTGCCAGCAGTTACTTTTTCGGGGGGACCCAGTACTTC.